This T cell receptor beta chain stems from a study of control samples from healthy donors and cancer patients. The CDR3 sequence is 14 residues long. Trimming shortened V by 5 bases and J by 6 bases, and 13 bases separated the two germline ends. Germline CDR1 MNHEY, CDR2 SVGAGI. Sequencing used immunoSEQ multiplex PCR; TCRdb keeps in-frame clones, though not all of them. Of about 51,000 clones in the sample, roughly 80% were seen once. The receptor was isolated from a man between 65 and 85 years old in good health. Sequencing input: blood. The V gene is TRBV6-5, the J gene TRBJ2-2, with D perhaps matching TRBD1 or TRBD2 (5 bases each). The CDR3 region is CASSQRLGAGELFF. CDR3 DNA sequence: TGTGCCAGCAGTCAGCGGCTAGGGGCCGGGGAGCTGTTTTTT.